Below, 30 T cell receptor beta chains from the same sample are listed, as sequenced in a study of regulatory T cells in long-lasting Graves disease (dated by TCRdb to the early 2020s). The library was prepared using multiplex PCR. The instrument was an Illumina HiSeq 4000. To build TCR beta libraries, CDR3 regions were amplified by Arm-PCR using iRepertoire HTBI primers. TCRdb ran its own pipeline on the public reads, namely fastp trimming at Q25 and MiXCR clone calling, and kept in-frame beta chains. Rows are unified per CDR3 protein, each entry keeping the most common DNA and genes. The sample contains about 450,000 distinct CDR3 sequences, 12% to 15% of them found a single time. The ten largest clones capture about a sixth of the sample. The intended sense of this specimen's time point label: newly diagnosed GD, antithyroid drugs for less than 3 months. RNA was extracted from PBMCs in TRIzol for both TCR sequencing and RNA sequencing.

The same data also went into a second study, on T cells in Graves' hyperthyroidism and ophthalmopathy.

Sample: peripheral blood mononuclear cells (PBMCs), taken at new diagnosis, from a patient treated with antithyroid drugs. These receptors all stem from a woman aged 50 to 60 with Graves disease. Donor details come from another sample of the same person, matched by shared clones.

Only a few counts were recorded for this clonotype. The chain links TRBV7-9 to TRBJ1-1; D not resolved. V lost 4 bases and J lost 1, with 16 bases in between. Germline V gene sequence: CDR1 SEHNR, CDR2 FQNEAQ (reference sequence). The length of the CDR3 is 16 residues. The CDR3 protein is CASSYYRNPANTEAFF. The CDR3 DNA reads TGTGCCAGCAGCTACTATCGTAACCCGGCGAACACTGAAGCTTTCTTT.

The V call is TRBV2, the J call TRBJ2-2; D tentatively reads TRBD1 or TRBD2 (6 bases each). The CDR3 sequence is 15 residues long. Germline loops: CDR1 SNHLY, CDR2 FYNNEI. V was pared by 10 bases and J by 1 base, with 16 bases between. The CDR3 here is CANRGGGGNTGELFF. In nucleotides, the CDR3 is TGTGCCAACCGCGGAGGGGGTGGGAACACCGGGGAGCTGTTTTTT.

This clonotype was detected many times. The chain is built from TRBV11-3 and TRBJ2-4, with D tentatively TRBD1 or TRBD2 (5 bases each). The CDR3 length is 15 residues. The germline CDR1 and CDR2 sequences are SGHNT and YENEEA. The ends were cut back, 5 bases at V and 4 bases at J, with 15 bases in the middle. CDR3 residues: CASSRAVGRKNIQYF. The CDR3 region has the DNA TGTGCCAGCAGCCGAGCGGTGGGACGAAAAAACATTCAGTACTTC.

V gene TRBV9 combines with J gene TRBJ1-2; 8 positions agree with TRBD1. After removal of 6 bases from V and 6 bases from J, the junction contained 1 base not matched to a gene. Germline loops: CDR1 SGDLS, CDR2 YYNGEE. This CDR3 contains 11 residues. CDR3 sequence (DNA): TGTGCCAGCAAGACAGGGGATGGCTACACCTTC. Its translation is CASKTGDGYTF. Using reference TRBV9 and TRBJ1-2 for the parts outside the CDR3, the full variable domain is DSGVTQTPKHLITATGQRVTLRCSPRSGDLSVYWYQQSLDQGLQFLIQYYNGEERAKGNILERFSAQQFPDLHSELNLSSLELGDSALYFCASKTGDGYTFGSGTRLTVV.

This clonotype was recorded at least ten times. The genes are TRBV3-1 and TRBJ2-7; D gene unclear. Germline CDR1 reads LGHDT; CDR2 reads YNNKEL (reference sequence). There are 12 residues in the CDR3. V dropped 5 bases and J dropped 2 bases, with 7 bases sitting between them. This CDR3 reads CASSIRTYEQYF. The CDR3 bases are TGTGCCAGCAGCATCCGGACCTACGAGCAGTACTTC.

This clonotype has ten or more counts. The gene calls are TRBV6-1 and TRBJ2-1; 9 bases line up with TRBD1. Trimming at V came to 6 bases and at J to 1 base, leaving 4 bases not matched to a gene. Germline V gives CDR1 MNHNS, CDR2 SASEGT. The CDR3 length is 15 residues. CDR3 sequence (DNA): TGTGCCAGCAGGAAGGGACAGGGATCCTACAATGAGCAGTTCTTC. It is translated as CASRKGQGSYNEQFF.

At least ten counts were recorded for this clonotype. The CDR3 DNA follows: TGTGCCAGCAGTGAGACAGGGGTTGAGACCTACAATGAGCAGTTCTTC. Its protein is CASSETGVETYNEQFF. V and J are TRBV2 and TRBJ2-1; 8 bases map to TRBD1. J was trimmed by 2 bases and V by 3 bases; bases with no gene match: 6. The CDR3 runs to 16 residues. Germline V CDR1 and CDR2: SNHLY, FYNNEI.

This clonotype was seen ten or more times. V and J are TRBV11-1 and TRBJ2-2; 11 bases agree with TRBD2. The V and J ends lost 4 bases and 6 bases, in that order; junction bases with no gene match: 13. The CDR3 runs 18 residues. Germline lookup yields CDR1 SGHAT and CDR2 FQDESV (reference sequence). The CDR3 DNA reads as TGTGCCAGCAGCTCACAGCTCGGTCTAGCGGGAGGACCCGGGGAGCTGTTTTTT. Its translation is CASSSQLGLAGGPGELFF.

This clonotype has ten or more counts. The genes are TRBV28 and TRBJ2-1; 7 nucleotides match TRBD2. This CDR3 has 14 amino acids. CDR1 MDHEN and CDR2 SYDVKM come from the germline V gene. V shed 10 bases and J 9 bases; nucleotides not matched to a gene: 15. CDR3 in DNA: TGTGCCATTCGCGGCGGCGGGAGCATGATTGAGCAGTTCTTC. Its translation is CAIRGGGSMIEQFF.

This clonotype has more than one count but fewer than ten. The chain joins TRBV30 to TRBJ2-5; 7 positions match TRBD2. Trimming cost V 4 bases and J 4 bases; bases outside gene matches: 12. The CDR3 has 15 amino acids. Germline CDR1 and CDR2: GTSNPN and SVGIG (reference sequence). The CDR3 DNA follows: TGTGCCTGGAAGGTTAGCGGCACGGGAGGAGAGACCCAGTACTTC. Amino acid sequence: CAWKVSGTGGETQYF. The full variable domain, completed using reference TRBV30 and TRBJ2-5, is SQTIHQWPATLVQPVGSPLSLECTVEGTSNPNLYWYRQAAGRGLQLLFYSVGIGQISSEVPQNLSASRPQDRQFILSSKKLLLSDSGFYLCAWKVSGTGGETQYFGPGTRLLVL.

This clonotype was picked up many times. This rearrangement joins TRBV6-2 or TRBV6-3 to TRBJ2-3; 9 bases agree with TRBD2. Germline V lookup: CDR1 MNHEY, CDR2 SVGEGT. The CDR3 length is 15 residues. Trimming removed 7 bases from V and 3 bases from J; junction bases left unmatched: 8. CDR3 loop: CASTSAGGETDTQYF. The CDR3 DNA reads as TGTGCCAGCACCTCGGCGGGAGGGGAAACAGATACGCAGTATTTT.

Remarks on this clonotype: This may be a read error, as it is one base from a much larger clone. V usage is TRBV10-3 and J usage is TRBJ2-7; a weak D match, TRBD1 (5 bases). The CDR3 consists of 15 residues. From germline, CDR1 is ENHRY and CDR2 SYGVKD. The CDR3 region is CAISDQGSFSYKQYF. Here the CDR3 DNA reads TGTGCCATCAGTGACCAGGGATCTTTCTCCTACAAGCAGTACTTC.

The chain recombines TRBV6-2 or TRBV6-3 with TRBJ2-3; 9 bases agree with TRBD1. This CDR3 is built from 17 residues. Per the germline V gene, CDR1 is MNHEY and CDR2 is SVGEGT. V lost 2 bases and J lost 6; bases outside the gene matches: 12. DNA of the CDR3: TGTGCCAGCAGTTACGTCGGACAGGGGACCTACATGGATACGCAGTATTTT. Protein product: CASSYVGQGTYMDTQYF.

This clonotype was detected only a few times. The CDR3 does not close with the conserved phenylalanine or tryptophan, likely indicating a read error. This CDR3 is CASSGLAAQETQYL. The CDR3 DNA sequence: TGTGCCAGCAGTGGTCTAGCGGCCCAAGAGACCCAGTACCTC. The chain recombines TRBV2 with TRBJ2-5; 7 nucleotides align to TRBD2. Germline CDR1 is SNHLY and CDR2 is FYNNEI. V lost 4 bases and J lost 1; bases outside the gene matches: 3. This CDR3 has 14 amino acids.

This chain joins TRBV3-1 and TRBJ1-4, with 8 bases matching TRBD1. The junction had 4 bases not matched to a gene; V was cut back by 1 base and J by 0 bases. The CDR3 has 17 residues. Germline CDR1 LGHDT, CDR2 YNNKEL (reference sequence). The CDR3 coding sequence is TGTGCCAGCAGCCAAGCCGGGACAGGACCAACTAATGAAAAACTGTTTTTT. Its protein is CASSQAGTGPTNEKLFF.

This clonotype was counted ten times or more. The chain is built from TRBV12-3 or TRBV12-4 and TRBJ2-1; no firm D call. This CDR3 contains 11 residues. Between the trimmed V and J ends, which lost 5 bases and 15 bases, there was a span of 14 bases. The CDR3 nucleotides are TGTGCCAGCAGTGAGACTCTTAGGGTGTTCTTC. Its protein is CASSETLRVFF.

This clonotype was found many times. This sequence joins TRBV11-2 and TRBJ1-1; D might be TRBD1 (5 bases). Germline V gene lookup returns CDR1 SGHAT and CDR2 FQNNGV. V lost 4 bases to trimming and J lost 3 bases, with 18 bases between them. The length of the CDR3 is 16 residues. The CDR3 nucleotides read TGTGCCAGCAGCTCAATTGGTCGGGGGATAGACACTGAAGCTTTCTTT. It codes for CASSSIGRGIDTEAFF. Filled out from reference TRBV11-2 and TRBJ1-1, the complete variable domain reads EAGVAQSPRYKIIEKRQSVAFWCNPISGHATLYWYQQILGQGPKLLIQFQNNGVVDDSQLPKDRFSAERLKGVDSTLKIQPAKLEDSAVYLCASSSIGRGIDTEAFFGQGTRLTVV.

This clonotype occurred many times. The chain recombines TRBV24-1 with TRBJ2-1, with a weak D call TRBD2 (5 bases). Trimming cost V 4 bases and J 0 bases, with 15 bases left between them. Germline-derived CDR1 and CDR2 are KGHDR and SFDVKD. This CDR3 contains 17 residues. This CDR3 is CATSESPGKSSYNEQFF. The CDR3 region has the DNA TGTGCCACCAGTGAGTCCCCGGGGAAAAGCTCCTACAATGAGCAGTTCTTC.

This clonotype has at least ten counts. The gene calls are TRBV3-1 and TRBJ1-3, with TRBD1 as a possible D gene (5 bases). The CDR3 length is 16 residues. Germline CDR1 and CDR2: LGHDT and YNNKEL (reference sequence). V lost 6 bases to trimming and J lost 4 bases, with 19 bases between them. The CDR3 DNA is TGTGCCAGCAGGCCCGGGACGCCGGGCTACGGAAACACCATATATTTT. Its translation is CASRPGTPGYGNTIYF.

This clonotype has at least ten counts. The rearrangement joins TRBV6-1 to TRBJ1-4; no clear D. V dropped 5 bases and J dropped 6 bases, with 7 bases sitting between them. Germline loops: CDR1 MNHNS, CDR2 SASEGT. The CDR3 length is 12 residues. The CDR3 coding sequence is TGTGCCAGCAGTAGACAAGATGAAAAACTGTTTTTT. Encoded protein: CASSRQDEKLFF.

This clonotype has ten or more counts. The chain combines TRBV29-1 with TRBJ1-1; no firm D call. Germline V lookup: CDR1 SQVTM, CDR2 ANQGSEA. Trimming removed 5 bases at V and 4 bases at J, with 14 bases between. The CDR3 loop spans 13 amino acids. The chain's CDR3 is CSVSALQATEAFF. DNA for the CDR3: TGCAGCGTTTCAGCCCTCCAGGCCACTGAAGCTTTCTTT.

Regarding this clonotype: This may be a read error, as it is one base from a much larger clone. The conserved closing phenylalanine or tryptophan is absent in this CDR3, likely reflecting a read error. The V and J genes are TRBV7-2 and TRBJ2-1; D gene uncertain. The CDR3 has 14 residues. Germline lookup yields CDR1 SGHTA and CDR2 FQGNSA. V dropped 7 bases and J dropped 7 bases, with 17 bases sitting between them. DNA for the CDR3: TGTGCCAGCACCAAGCCCCCCGCGGTGAATGAGCAGTTCTCC. Translating it yields CASTKPPAVNEQFS.

This clonotype was counted at least ten times. The chain recombines TRBV27 with TRBJ2-5; TRBD2 aligns across 14 bases. Germline CDR1 MNHEY, CDR2 SMNVEV (reference sequence). CDR3 length: 15 amino acids. V was clipped by 8 bases and J by 4 bases; unmatched bases: 6. The CDR3 loop reads CASAGTSGSSETQYF. The CDR3 nucleotides read TGTGCCAGCGCCGGGACTAGCGGGAGTTCAGAGACCCAGTACTTC.

This clonotype was seen a few times. The chain has TRBV20-1 and TRBJ2-7; D possibly uses TRBD1 or TRBD2 (5 bases each). The CDR3 consists of 14 residues. Germline V gives CDR1 DFQATT, CDR2 SNEGSKA (reference sequence). V gave up 3 bases and J gave up 7 bases, with 19 bases separating them. The CDR3 nucleotides are TGCAGTGCTAGTTACGAACTAGGGGCCGGGGAGCAGTACTTC. Protein: CSASYELGAGEQYF.

This clonotype was seen ten or more times. The V and J genes are TRBV5-1 and TRBJ2-3; the D gene is possibly TRBD2 (5 bases). Germline CDR1 SGHRS, CDR2 YFSETQ. This CDR3 has 15 amino acids. Deletions cut 4 bases from V and 3 bases from J, with 15 bases between. CDR3 bases: TGCGCCAGCAGCCCTACTCCACTAGGAACAGATACGCAGTATTTT. It specifies CASSPTPLGTDTQYF.

This clonotype occurred many times. The chain couples TRBV3-1 to TRBJ1-1; maybe TRBD1 (5 bases). This CDR3 has 15 amino acids. V gave up 6 bases and J gave up 2 bases, with 16 bases separating them. The germline gives CDR1 LGHDT, CDR2 YNNKEL (reference sequence). CDR3 nucleotides: TGTGCCAGCAGACAGGAACCGGGGCCCAACACTGAAGCTTTCTTT. Protein product: CASRQEPGPNTEAFF.

This chain uses TRBV19 with TRBJ1-4; D not resolved. The germline CDR1 and CDR2 sequences are LNHDA and SQIVND (reference sequence). CDR3 length equals 14 residues. With 9 bases removed from V and 2 bases from J, the gap between germline ends came to 13 bases. CDR3 bases: TGTGCCAGCAGAAGTTTATCGACTAATGAAAAACTGTTTTTT. Amino acid sequence: CASRSLSTNEKLFF.

The table lists this clonotype with a few counts. The chain is built from TRBV19 and TRBJ2-3; 8 positions agree with TRBD2. This CDR3 has 15 residues. V lost 4 bases and J lost 2; bases outside the gene matches: 5. The germline V gene encodes CDR1 LNHDA and CDR2 SQIVND (reference sequence). The CDR3, as DNA: TGTGCCAGTAGTACGATAGCGGGGTTCACAGATACGCAGTATTTT. It is translated as CASSTIAGFTDTQYF.

This clonotype was detected many times. The genes are TRBV28 and TRBJ2-7; 8 bases fit TRBD2. CDR3 length: 18 residues. With 3 bases clipped from V and 1 base from J, the junction kept 14 bases outside the gene matches. Germline V gene sequence: CDR1 MDHEN, CDR2 SYDVKM. CDR3 amino acids: CASSFYRFLAGPSYEQYF. The CDR3 DNA is TGTGCCAGCAGTTTTTACAGGTTCTTAGCGGGACCATCCTACGAGCAGTACTTC.

This clonotype has only a few counts. V usage is TRBV25-1 and J usage is TRBJ1-4; D remains ambiguous. Trimming removed 5 bases at V and 6 bases at J, with 19 bases between. Germline V CDR1 and CDR2: MGHDK, SYGVNS. This CDR3 comprises 16 residues. The CDR3 is CASSRPASAEYEKLFF. CDR3 nucleotide sequence: TGTGCCAGCAGTCGCCCGGCGTCGGCGGAGTATGAAAAACTGTTTTTT. The whole variable domain, remainder taken from reference TRBV25-1 and TRBJ1-4, is EADIYQTPRYLVIGTGKKITLECSQTMGHDKMYWYQQDPGMELHLIHYSYGVNSTEKGDLSSESTVSRIRTEHFPLTLESARPSHTSQYLCASSRPASAEYEKLFFGSGTQLSVL.